The next 22 T cell receptor beta chains were all read from a single sample in a study of blood T cell repertoires in COVID-19. Assay used: immunoSEQ multiplex PCR; TCRdb lists only in-frame clones, some missing. This sample has nearly 300,000 clones, with about 81% found just once. The sequencing input was peripheral blood. The receptors stem from a human donor with COVID-19, enrolled during active disease. The donor label of this sample is uncertain.

This sequence joins TRBV5-5 and TRBJ2-7; a possible D gene is TRBD2 (6 bases). The CDR3 spans 15 residues. The V gene lost 1 base and the J gene lost 2 bases, with 13 bases spanning the gap. Germline assignment: CDR1 SGHKS and CDR2 YYEKEE (reference sequence). CDR3: CASSLRGGGAYEQYF. In DNA form, the CDR3 reads TGTGCCAGCAGCTTGAGGGGAGGCGGAGCCTACGAGCAGTACTTC. Together with reference TRBV5-5 and TRBJ2-7, the CDR3 gives the full variable domain: DAGVTQSPTHLIKTRGQQVTLRCSPISGHKSVSWYQQVLGQGPQFIFQYYEKEERGRGNFPDRFSARQFPNYSSELNVNALLLGDSALYLCASSLRGGGAYEQYFGPGTRLTVT.

The chain combines TRBV11-2 with TRBJ2-5, with TRBD1 as a possible D gene (5 bases). V was shortened by 4 bases and J by 5 bases, with 8 bases between the two germline ends. This CDR3 is 12 amino acids long. Germline values: CDR1 SGHAT, CDR2 FQNNGV. The CDR3, as DNA: TGTGCCAGCAGCTGGGGCGAGGAGACCCAGTACTTC. Amino acids: CASSWGEETQYF.

The chain couples TRBV5-1 to TRBJ2-3; 7 bases align to TRBD2. The trim removed 0 bases at V and 2 bases at J, leaving 12 bases unmatched. The CDR3 is made up of 18 amino acids. The germline gives CDR1 SGHRS, CDR2 YFSETQ. The CDR3 coding sequence is TGCGCCAGCAGCTTGGCTGGGGCGGGAGCGGGGAACACAGATACGCAGTATTTT. Amino acids: CASSLAGAGAGNTDTQYF.

This clone was seen many times. The chain uses TRBV5-1 and TRBJ1-3, with D possibly TRBD1 on 5 matching bases. V lost 4 bases, J lost 3 bases, and 17 bases lay in between. This CDR3 is built from 16 residues. CDR1 and CDR2 from the germline V gene are SGHRS and YFSETQ. This chain's CDR3 is CASSLRSGTGGNTIYF. The CDR3 DNA is TGCGCCAGCAGCCTCCGCAGCGGGACGGGTGGAAACACCATATATTTT.

This clone was detected once. This chain connects TRBV27 to TRBJ2-1, with a weak D call TRBD1 (5 bases). V gave up 1 base and J gave up 6 bases, with 13 bases separating them. This CDR3 region has 15 residues. Germline CDR1 reads MNHEY; CDR2 reads SMNVEV (reference sequence). The CDR3: CASSLFQGLVNEQFF. In nucleotides, the CDR3 is TGTGCCAGCAGTTTATTTCAGGGTTTGGTCAATGAGCAGTTCTTC.

V and J are TRBV11-3 and TRBJ2-2; D might be TRBD2 (6 bases). The ends were cut back, 8 bases at V and 1 base at J, with 14 bases in the middle. This CDR3 has 15 residues. Germline CDR1 is SGHNT and CDR2 is YENEEA. The CDR3 is CASGPGGRNTGELFF. The CDR3 DNA is TGTGCCAGCGGCCCCGGAGGGAGGAACACCGGGGAGCTGTTTTTT.

The chain is built from TRBV29-1 and TRBJ2-2; no firm D call. V was shortened by 4 bases and J by 0 bases, with 9 bases between the two germline ends. This CDR3 has 14 residues. CDR1 is SQVTM and CDR2 is ANQGSEA in the germline V gene. CDR3: CSVGVAANTGELFF. In DNA, the CDR3 is TGCAGCGTTGGAGTAGCAGCGAACACCGGGGAGCTGTTTTTT.

The chain joins TRBV27 to TRBJ1-2; 7 bases line up with TRBD1. The V segment lost 2 bases and the J segment 4 bases; nucleotides outside the gene matches: 7. The germline gives CDR1 MNHEY, CDR2 SMNVEV (reference sequence). This CDR3 has 15 residues. DNA of the CDR3: TGTGCCAGCAGTTTAGAAAGGGGGCTACCCTATGGCTACACCTTC. Translated: CASSLERGLPYGYTF.

Turning to this clone: A read error may produce the germline difference seen at one junction end. The chain combines TRBV5-4 with TRBJ1-1; 7 bases are a match to TRBD1. CDR3 length equals 15 residues. The V gene's germline CDR1 is SGHNT and CDR2 YYREEE (reference sequence). The CDR3: CASTRGGSGFVGGDF. The CDR3, as DNA: TGTGCCAGCACCCGAGGGGGCTCCGGCTTTGTTGGTGGGGACTTT.

The J gene is TRBJ2-2, the V gene TRBV2; possible D gene TRBD1, 5 bases. Per the germline V gene, CDR1 is SNHLY and CDR2 is FYNNEI. The V end was cut by 3 bases, the J end by 4 bases, with 15 bases between. This CDR3 spans 16 amino acids. The CDR3 bases are TGTGCCAGCAGTGAGGGCTCACACAGGAGCACCGGGGAGCTGTTTTTT. Protein: CASSEGSHRSTGELFF.

This chain links TRBV27 with TRBJ2-1, with 11 nucleotides matching TRBD2. This CDR3 has 14 amino acids. J gave up 5 bases and V 6 bases, and 3 bases lay outside the gene matches. Germline V lookup: CDR1 MNHEY, CDR2 SMNVEV (reference sequence). CDR3 in amino acids: CASRGLAADNEQFF. As DNA, the CDR3 is TGTGCCAGCAGGGGACTAGCGGCAGACAATGAGCAGTTCTTC.

This sequence joins TRBV6-5 and TRBJ1-1; D is unresolved. The germline gives CDR1 MNHEY, CDR2 SVGAGI. V dropped 0 bases and J dropped 8 bases, with 13 bases sitting between them. This CDR3 comprises 14 residues. This chain's CDR3 is CASSYSFGDSEAFF. CDR3 in DNA: TGTGCCAGCAGTTACTCGTTCGGAGACTCGGAAGCTTTCTTT.

The chain combines TRBV5-4 with TRBJ2-7, with TRBD2 identical over 8 bases. Germline CDR1 is SGHNT and CDR2 is YYREEE (reference sequence). The CDR3 extends over 15 amino acids. Unmatched junction bases numbered 10, after V lost 4 bases and J lost 4 bases. CDR3: CASSPTSGGGYEQYF. The CDR3 nucleotides are TGTGCCAGCAGCCCAACTAGCGGAGGGGGATACGAGCAGTACTTC.

The table lists this clone with a count of one. The chain recombines TRBV5-1 with TRBJ2-2, with D possibly matching TRBD2 (6 bases). Deletions cut 0 bases from V and 1 base from J, with 16 bases between. This CDR3 comprises 18 residues. CDR1 SGHRS and CDR2 YFSETQ come from the germline V gene. CDR3 sequence reads: CASSLDDGGAGNTGELFF. The CDR3 nucleotides are TGCGCCAGCAGCTTGGATGACGGTGGAGCGGGGAACACCGGGGAGCTGTTTTTT.

For this clone: One end of the junction varies from germline; a read error may be responsible. The chain employs TRBV15 and TRBJ1-4, with 8 bases matching TRBD1. Germline V gene lookup returns CDR1 LNHNV and CDR2 YYDKDF (reference sequence). This CDR3 has 15 amino acids. The CDR3 loop reads CATSGDRGGWEKLFF. CDR3 DNA sequence: TGTGCCACCAGCGGAGACAGGGGCGGTTGGGAAAAACTGTTTTTT.

The chain employs TRBV5-1 and TRBJ1-2, with a possible D match to TRBD1 (6 bases). The length of the CDR3 is 16 residues. Germline V gene lookup returns CDR1 SGHRS and CDR2 YFSETQ. Trimming took off 4 bases at V and 8 bases at J, with 24 bases between the two ends. CDR3 coding DNA: TGCGCCAGCAGCCTTAATGGACAGCGCCAAACGGGAGGCTACACCTTC. This sequence encodes CASSLNGQRQTGGYTF.

The CDR3 DNA sequence: TGTGCCAGCAGCCTGATAGGAGGGCCCCGCTATGGCTACACCTTC. Encoded protein: CASSLIGGPRYGYTF. The chain has TRBV6-5 and TRBJ1-2; D is uncertain. V was cut by 6 bases and J by 4 bases, with 18 bases left in between. The CDR3 length is 15 residues. Germline V gene sequence: CDR1 MNHEY, CDR2 SVGAGI.

This chain links TRBV9 with TRBJ1-2; 9 bases are shared with TRBD1. V trimming: 3 bases; J trimming: 8 bases; junction bases outside the gene matches: 20. In germline, CDR1 is SGDLS, CDR2 YYNGEE. There are 18 residues in the CDR3. The CDR3: CASSATTTGQGKDRGYTF. The CDR3 DNA reads TGTGCCAGCAGCGCAACAACAACGGGACAGGGAAAGGATAGGGGCTACACCTTC.

The gene calls are TRBV21-1 and TRBJ2-2; TRBD1 reflects the table's D call only, with no check against the DNA. TRBV21-1 is classified as a pseudogene. The CDR3 runs 16 residues. CDR3 nucleotides: TGTGCCAGCAGCAAAGGGGACAGGGGGCGTGACGGGGAGCTGTTTTTT. The encoded protein is CASSKGDRGRDGELFF.

This chain uses TRBV5-6 with TRBJ1-4, with 9 nucleotides matching TRBD1. The V gene end was trimmed by 3 bases and the J gene end by 6 bases; junction bases not matched to a gene: 3. Germline V gene lookup returns CDR1 SGHDT and CDR2 YYEEEE. The length of the CDR3 is 14 residues. The CDR3 region has the DNA TGTGCCAGCAGCTGGGGACAGGGATATGAAAAACTGTTTTTT. Translating it yields CASSWGQGYEKLFF.

This clone occurred once. The chain recombines TRBV9 with TRBJ2-1; 7 bases fit TRBD2. This CDR3 is 16 amino acids long. V lost 1 base, J lost 11 bases, and 15 bases stayed unmatched. Germline V gene sequence: CDR1 SGDLS, CDR2 YYNGEE. The CDR3 region has the DNA TGTGCCAGCAGCGTACAAGCGGGGCCAGCCTGGAGTAAGCAGTTCTTC. This translates into CASSVQAGPAWSKQFF.

Only a few counts were recorded for this clone. This same CDR3 is encoded by further DNA sequences in the sample. The chain uses TRBV3-1 (or the pseudogene TRBV3-2) and TRBJ1-1; D is perhaps TRBD1 (5 bases). The V end was cut by 0 bases, the J end by 6 bases, with 8 bases between. CDR1 LGHDT and CDR2 YNNKEL come from the germline V gene (reference sequence). The CDR3 length is 13 residues. As DNA, the CDR3 is TGTGCCAGCAGCCAAGATAGGGGCTCTGAAGCTTTCTTT. It yields the protein CASSQDRGSEAFF.